These T cell receptor beta chains were read from a single sample in a study of shared clonotypes between healthy human individuals. The table came from immunoSEQ multiplex PCR; TCRdb's copy has only in-frame clones and leaves some out. The data hold about 2.1 million clones, with about 92% observed a single time. The sequencing sample was made of naive CD8+ T cells from PBMCs. These receptors were obtained from a man aged 18 to 29 in good health. Some clones in this sample may be carry-over from other donors' samples. Both conserved end residues are part of each CDR3. The D gene is left open where the match is weak. For some rows the clone size is stated as once, few or many, or as a class when expanded; others skip it.

clone size: -; D gene: -; J gene: TRBJ2-1; V gene: TRBV11-2; CDR3 DNA: TGTGCCAGCAGCGATCGGACAGTCTACAATGAGCAGTTCTTC; CDR3 protein: CASSDRTVYNEQFF
clone size: -; D gene: TRBD1; J gene: TRBJ1-2; V gene: TRBV15; CDR3 DNA: TGTGCCACCAGCACTCGGGACAGGGGATCAAGCTATGGCTACACCTTC; CDR3 protein: CATSTRDRGSSYGYTF
clone size: -; D gene: TRBD1; J gene: TRBJ1-2; V gene: TRBV27; CDR3 DNA: TGTGCCAGCAGTTTGACAGGGCTTCTTGTTGGCTACACCTTC; CDR3 protein: CASSLTGLLVGYTF
clone size: -; D gene: TRBD1; J gene: TRBJ2-7; V gene: TRBV19; CDR3 DNA: TGTGCCAGTAGTATAGATATCTTCGGGACAGGGCCCTACGAGCAGTACTTC; CDR3 protein: CASSIDIFGTGPYEQYF
clone size: once; D gene: TRBD1; J gene: TRBJ2-3; V gene: TRBV18; CDR3 DNA: TGTGCCAGCTCACCACAAATCAGGACAGGCAACACAGATACGCAGTATTTT; CDR3 protein: CASSPQIRTGNTDTQYF
clone size: -; D gene: -; J gene: TRBJ1-1; V gene: TRBV28; CDR3 DNA: TGTGCCAGCAGTTTATTGTTCAGGAGAGGGGACACTGAAGCTTTCTTT; CDR3 protein: CASSLLFRRGDTEAFF
clone size: -; D gene: -; J gene: TRBJ2-3; V gene: TRBV28; CDR3 DNA: TGTGCCAGCACCAGCCTTTACACAGATACGCAGTATTTT; CDR3 protein: CASTSLYTDTQYF
clone size: -; D gene: -; J gene: TRBJ2-7; V gene: TRBV30; CDR3 DNA: TGTGCCTGGAGTGTACGTGTTGGGTGGTACGAGCAGTACTTC; CDR3 protein: CAWSVRVGWYEQYF
clone size: -; D gene: -; J gene: TRBJ2-1; V gene: TRBV28; CDR3 DNA: TGTGCCAGCAGTCCTTCGGAACTAGTGAATGAGCAGTTCTTC; CDR3 protein: CASSPSELVNEQFF
clone size: -; D gene: -; J gene: TRBJ2-5; V gene: TRBV11-2; CDR3 DNA: TGTGCCAGCAGCTTAACCCCAGGGGGGGTTGAGACCCAGTACTTC; CDR3 protein: CASSLTPGGVETQYF
clone size: -; D gene: TRBD2; J gene: TRBJ2-1; V gene: TRBV7-3; CDR3 DNA: TGTGCCAGCAGTATAGGGCTAGCGGGAGTCAATGAGCAGTTCTTC; CDR3 protein: CASSIGLAGVNEQFF
clone size: -; D gene: -; J gene: TRBJ1-5; V gene: TRBV15; CDR3 DNA: TGTGCCACCAGCAGGAATGGACCGAGACAGCCCCAGCATTTT; CDR3 protein: CATSRNGPRQPQHF